The clone carrying this T cell receptor (beta chain) was detected once. Each recovered donor of Cohort 3 presented with two negative PCRs, clearance, or symptom resolution. Only in-frame clones appear in the TCRdb table, and some are missing; sequencing was by immunoSEQ multiplex PCR. The repertoire holds approximately 350,000 clones, with around 89% as singletons. The sample comes from a study of blood T cell repertoires in COVID-19. CDR1 SGDLS and CDR2 YYNGEE come from the germline V gene. With 2 bases clipped from V and 7 bases from J, the junction kept 6 bases outside the gene matches. The CDR3 consists of 15 residues.

The receptor comes from a man aged 18 to 29 who had recovered from COVID-19. Sequenced input: PBMCs or T cells enriched from blood (not recorded which). The J gene is TRBJ2-1, the V gene TRBV9, with TRBD2 identical over 10 bases. The CDR3 sequence is CASSVSSGGRNEQFF. CDR3 nucleotides: TGTGCCAGCAGCGTTTCTAGCGGGGGCAGGAATGAGCAGTTCTTC.